This T cell receptor (beta chain) was sequenced during a study of T cell repertoires in breast cancer. Unpaired genes were suppressed by blocking oligonucleotides during a second nested PCR. Each emulsion RT-PCR held roughly 5,000-280,000 T cells with C-region, Stepout and V-region primers. TCRdb re-derived calls from the emulsion pairing reads in MiXCR, one entry per CDR3 protein. Seen here are some 4,600 distinct CDR3 sequences, just over 35% observed once, and the top ten hold 34%. This clonotype was recorded many times. Antigen specificity is unknown. Primers covering all TCR V genes were used in emulsion RT-PCR on CD8+ T cells. Germline V gene lookup returns CDR1 MDHEN and CDR2 SYDVKM. V lost 3 bases to trimming and J lost 7 bases, with 13 bases between them. The CDR3 spans 14 residues. Study-wide results and caveats: Different nucleotide sequences encoded the shared TCRs, suggesting antigen-driven expansion. TRBV7 predominated among shared TCRs, possibly a bias from eight TRBV7 primers.

Sequenced: CD8+ T cells. The clonotype originates from a pool of human donors with breast cancer or a healthy control (not recorded which). This rearrangement joins TRBV28 to TRBJ1-5; weak D call: TRBD1 (5 bases). CDR3 bases: TGTGCCAGCAGTTTGGCAGGGCGGGTCCAGCCCCAGCATTTT. The encoded protein is CASSLAGRVQPQHF. The full variable domain, with the rest looked up from reference TRBV28 and TRBJ1-5, is DVKVTQSSRYLVKRTGEKVFLECVQDMDHENMFWYRQDPGLGLRLIYFSYDVKMKEKGDIPEGYSVSREKKERFSLILESASTNQTSMYLCASSLAGRVQPQHFGDGTRLSIL.